This T cell receptor beta chain originates from a study of blood T cell repertoires in COVID-19. Study in general: Collection of acute and convalescent COVID-19 samples took place in the United States, Italy and Spain.

As handled by the study authors: Using reference gene primer amplification, nucleated cell counts were estimated. The protocol was immunoSEQ multiplex PCR, while the TCRdb copy is restricted to in-frame clones and leaves out a portion. D and trimming were read from the DNA, whereas the V and J calls and clone size are those reported in that table. The sample lists 300,000 or so clones; roughly 85% were seen once. Clinical histories supplied by participants themselves formed the basis of cohort assignment. Germline V gene lookup returns CDR1 SEHNR and CDR2 FQNEAQ (reference sequence). The CDR3 loop spans 14 amino acids. V gave up 1 base and J gave up 3 bases, with 6 bases separating them.

Sequenced sample: PBMCs or T cells enriched from blood (not recorded which). This clonotype was obtained from a woman between 40 and 50 years old with acute COVID-19. The rearrangement joins TRBV7-9 to TRBJ1-4, with D hard to call. The CDR3 DNA reads as TGTGCCAGCAGCTTAGGACTTTCTAATGAAAAACTGTTTTTT. It is translated as CASSLGLSNEKLFF.